A single T cell receptor beta chain is shown here with its context. Germline assignment: CDR1 SNHLY and CDR2 FYNNEI. V lost 6 bases, J lost 3 bases, and 2 bases stayed unmatched. The CDR3 loop spans 13 amino acids. Produced via immunoSEQ multiplex PCR; TCRdb's table is partial and in-frame only. The data contain a few hundred thousand clones, roughly 96% of them singletons. The sample belongs to a study of shared clonotypes between healthy human individuals. This clonotype originated in a man aged 25-45 years in good health. The sequenced sample was memory CD8+ T cells sorted from blood. Stated subset: CD45RO+ cells pooled with CCR7-negative TemRA cells. The chain combines TRBV2 with TRBJ1-1; 9 bases line up with TRBD1. CDR3 coding DNA: TGTGCCAGCAGAGGGGACAGGGACACTGAAGCTTTCTTT. Its translation: CASRGDRDTEAFF.